These 17 T cell receptor beta chains were all obtained from the same sample, sequenced in a study of blood T cell repertoires in COVID-19. Sequencing used immunoSEQ multiplex PCR; TCRdb keeps in-frame clones, though not all of them. The data contain about 430,000 clones, about 90% of them singletons. Sequenced material: peripheral blood. Receptors were obtained from a young man with COVID-19, enrolled during active disease.

The chain joins TRBV29-1 to TRBJ1-2; the D gene is possibly TRBD1 (5 bases). This CDR3 is 13 amino acids long. Germline values: CDR1 SQVTM, CDR2 ANQGSEA. The ends were cut back, 3 bases at V and 6 bases at J, with 14 bases in the middle. CDR3 bases: TGCAGCGTTGAGTATGGACACCGAAATGGCTACACCTTC. It translates to CSVEYGHRNGYTF.

The DNA for the CDR3 is TGTGCCAGCAGTTACTCGGGCGGGAGCTTATCAGATACGCAGTATTTT. Translation: CASSYSGGSLSDTQYF. The J gene is TRBJ2-3, the V gene TRBV6-6, with 7 positions matching TRBD2. With V trimmed by 0 bases and J by 4 bases, 7 bases remained unmatched. The germline V gene encodes CDR1 MNHNY and CDR2 SVGAGI (reference sequence). The CDR3 sequence is 16 residues long.

V gene TRBV30 combines with J gene TRBJ2-7; 9 nucleotides match TRBD2. The V and J ends lost 0 bases and 5 bases, in that order; junction bases with no gene match: 5. The germline CDR1 and CDR2 sequences are GTSNPN and SVGIG (reference sequence). The CDR3 has 14 residues. The CDR3 region has the DNA TGTGCCTGGAGTGTGGCGGGAGGGGGGGACGAGCAGTACTTC. Protein sequence: CAWSVAGGGDEQYF. Using reference TRBV30 and TRBJ2-7 for the parts outside the CDR3, the full variable domain is SQTIHQWPATLVQPVGSPLSLECTVEGTSNPNLYWYRQAAGRGLQLLFYSVGIGQISSEVPQNLSASRPQDRQFILSSKKLLLSDSGFYLCAWSVAGGGDEQYFGPGTRLTVT.

The chain uses TRBV3-1 (or the pseudogene TRBV3-2) and TRBJ1-5; tentatively, D is TRBD1 (5 bases). V lost 0 bases and J 0 bases, leaving 6 bases between the germline ends. CDR3 size: 15 residues. Germline V gives CDR1 LGHDT, CDR2 YNNKEL (reference sequence). In nucleotides, the CDR3 is TGTGCCAGCAGCCAAGATCAGGGTAGCAATCAGCCCCAGCATTTT. Translation: CASSQDQGSNQPQHF.

V usage is TRBV27 and J usage is TRBJ1-3, with 8 bases identical to TRBD1. With 6 bases clipped from V and 0 bases from J, the junction kept 7 bases outside the gene matches. From germline, CDR1 is MNHEY and CDR2 SMNVEV (reference sequence). This CDR3 contains 16 residues. The CDR3 DNA is TGTGCCAGCAGACACCGGGACAGGCGCTCTGGAAACACCATATATTTT. This encodes CASRHRDRRSGNTIYF.

The rearrangement links TRBV18 to TRBJ1-2; D not resolved. Germline CDR1 is KGHSH and CDR2 is LQKENI. V was pared by 0 bases and J by 6 bases, with 8 bases between. The CDR3 covers 13 residues. The CDR3 sequence is CASSPPSFNGYTF. Written as DNA, the CDR3 is TGTGCCAGCTCACCACCGTCTTTTAATGGCTACACCTTC.

The gene calls are TRBV2 and TRBJ2-5; D is ambiguous. V was shortened by 5 bases and J by 9 bases, with 13 bases between the two germline ends. The CDR3 extends over 12 amino acids. The germline V gene encodes CDR1 SNHLY and CDR2 FYNNEI. CDR3 coding DNA: TGTGCCAGCAGTTCCCCACTCGGAGCCCAGTACTTC. Translated, it gives CASSSPLGAQYF.

The chain recombines TRBV7-9 with TRBJ2-3; weak D call: TRBD1 (6 bases). CDR1 and CDR2 from the germline V gene are SEHNR and FQNEAQ (reference sequence). V was cut by 5 bases and J by 5 bases, with 20 bases left in between. The CDR3 has 16 residues. The CDR3 nucleotides are TGTGCCAGCAGCCCCCCGGCCGGGACACCTTTAGATACGCAGTATTTT. Residues: CASSPPAGTPLDTQYF.

The V and J genes are TRBV15 and TRBJ2-4, with 8 bases fitting TRBD1. CDR3 length: 16 amino acids. Germline V lookup: CDR1 LNHNV, CDR2 YYDKDF (reference sequence). After removal of 3 bases from V and 2 bases from J, the junction contained 6 bases not matched to a gene. This CDR3 reads CATSSTGGISKNIQYF. The CDR3 nucleotides read TGTGCCACCAGCAGTACAGGGGGGATTTCCAAAAACATTCAGTACTTC.

The rearrangement uses TRBV2 and TRBJ2-3; 7 nucleotides agree with TRBD1. The CDR3 has 16 residues. Germline lookup yields CDR1 SNHLY and CDR2 FYNNEI. V trimming: 6 bases; J trimming: 0 bases; junction bases outside the gene matches: 9. CDR3 coding DNA: TGTGCCAGCAGGGTTACAGGGGCTTCTAGCACAGATACGCAGTATTTT. This codes for CASRVTGASSTDTQYF.

The chain carries TRBV2 and TRBJ1-3; possibly TRBD1 for D (6 bases). Germline V lookup: CDR1 SNHLY, CDR2 FYNNEI. The CDR3 consists of 14 residues. The germline V and J ends were trimmed by 6 bases and 0 bases, with 9 bases remaining between them. The CDR3 DNA sequence: TGTGCCAGCAGGGAGACAGGCTCTGGAAACACCATATATTTT. The encoded protein is CASRETGSGNTIYF.

The V call is TRBV29-1, the J call TRBJ2-5, with TRBD1 matching 9 bases. V trimming: 6 bases; J trimming: 2 bases; junction bases outside the gene matches: 7. There are 14 residues in the CDR3. Germline V gives CDR1 SQVTM, CDR2 ANQGSEA. The CDR3 sequence: CSVWGQGGQETQYF. The CDR3 nucleotides read TGCAGCGTGTGGGGACAGGGAGGGCAAGAGACCCAGTACTTC.

The CDR3 DNA follows: TGTGCCAGCAGTTATCCCCCCGGGACAGGGAAGATCGGGGAGCTGTTTTTT. Its protein is CASSYPPGTGKIGELFF. The chain carries TRBV27 and TRBJ2-2; 9 bases line up with TRBD1. J gave up 7 bases and V 4 bases, and 13 bases lay outside the gene matches. The CDR3 contains 17 residues. Germline V gene sequence: CDR1 MNHEY, CDR2 SMNVEV (reference sequence).

The chain couples TRBV14 to TRBJ1-1, with 12 nucleotides matching TRBD1. The CDR3 sequence is 20 residues long. CDR1 is SGHDN, CDR2 FVKESK, per germline. V gave up 0 bases and J gave up 5 bases; unmatched junction bases: 16. CDR3 coding DNA: TGTGCCAGCAGCCAAGATCTGAAGCTTGGGACAGGGGGCGCGGGGACTGAAGCTTTCTTT. Its protein is CASSQDLKLGTGGAGTEAFF.

The gene calls are TRBV25-1 and TRBJ2-2; 7 bases fit TRBD1. This CDR3 spans 14 amino acids. The germline V gene encodes CDR1 MGHDK and CDR2 SYGVNS. V shed 10 bases and J 3 bases; nucleotides not matched to a gene: 8. The CDR3 DNA is TGTGCCACCTCCCGGACAGGAGACACCGGGGAGCTGTTTTTT. Protein sequence: CATSRTGDTGELFF.

The chain has TRBV7-9 and TRBJ1-4; D not certain. The V end was cut by 6 bases, the J end by 4 bases, with 6 bases between. The CDR3 is made up of 12 amino acids. Germline V gene data show CDR1 as SEHNR and CDR2 as FQNEAQ (reference sequence). CDR3 loop: CASRQFNEKLFF. CDR3 coding DNA: TGTGCCAGCAGACAGTTTAATGAAAAACTGTTTTTT.

CDR3 sequence: CSASAPGTGGYEQYF. Here the CDR3 DNA reads TGCAGTGCTAGTGCCCCCGGGACAGGGGGCTACGAGCAGTACTTC. This sequence joins TRBV20-1 and TRBJ2-7; 11 bases map to TRBD1. The CDR3 has 15 amino acids. Trimming cost V 3 bases and J 3 bases; bases outside gene matches: 7. The germline CDR1 and CDR2 sequences are DFQATT and SNEGSKA (reference sequence).